Listed here are 29 T cell receptor beta chains from one sample, sequenced in a study of identical twins. TCRdb used MiXCR to reprocess the 5' RACE reads, holding one entry per CDR3 protein. The sample yields around 490,000 distinct CDR3 sequences, roughly an eighth seen once. The same data also went into a second study, on yellow fever vaccine responses in identical twins.

Sequenced sample: CD4+ T cells sorted from blood. Receptors originate from a woman aged 18-30 years in good health.

This clonotype was seen more than once but under ten times. The chain links TRBV18 to TRBJ2-7; 11 bases fit TRBD2. Germline CDR1 KGHSH, CDR2 LQKENI. The CDR3 totals 13 residues. Losses at the gene ends were 8 bases for V and 6 bases for J; bases not matched to a gene: 6. The CDR3 DNA reads as TGTGCCAGCGCACGGACTAGCGGGTCCGAGCAGTACTTC. Its protein product is CASARTSGSEQYF.

This chain connects TRBV12-3 or TRBV12-4 to TRBJ2-3; the match to TRBD2 covers 8 bases. The CDR3 consists of 16 residues. V dropped 1 base and J dropped 2; count of bases not matched to a gene: 5. CDR3 DNA sequence: TGTGCCAGCAGTTTAGTAGTAGCGGGGCACACAGATACGCAGTATTTT. It yields the protein CASSLVVAGHTDTQYF.

With regard to this clonotype: The junction and the germline gene differ at one end; a read error may be behind it. J is TRBJ2-7 and V is TRBV12-3 or TRBV12-4; no clear D gene. CDR3 size: 12 residues. The CDR3 loop reads CASSYRNYELYF. DNA of the CDR3: TGTGCCAGCAGTTACAGAAACTACGAGCTGTACTTC.

The CDR3 sequence: CSAELDRGKNIQYF. As DNA, the CDR3 is TGCAGTGCCGAACTCGACAGGGGCAAAAACATTCAGTACTTC. This chain connects TRBV20-1 to TRBJ2-4; TRBD1 aligns across 8 bases. Looked up from germline, CDR1 is DFQATT and CDR2 is SNEGSKA (reference sequence). J lost 3 bases, V lost 6 bases, and 7 bases had no gene match. The CDR3 sequence is 14 residues long.

The chain links TRBV6-6 to TRBJ2-4; the D is unclear. V lost 4 bases and J lost 5, with 9 bases in between. This CDR3 is built from 13 residues. Germline lookup yields CDR1 MNHNY and CDR2 SVGAGI (reference sequence). The CDR3 DNA follows: TGTGCCAGCAGTTCCCCTGCCGAAAACATTCAGTACTTC. It yields the protein CASSSPAENIQYF.

The chain is built from TRBV24-1 and TRBJ2-6; no reliable D call. This CDR3 contains 17 residues. CDR1 and CDR2 from the germline V gene are KGHDR and SFDVKD. The V gene lost 4 bases and the J gene lost 0 bases, with 12 bases spanning the gap. CDR3 DNA sequence: TGTGCCACCAGTGACCCTATTGACAACTCTGGGGCCAACGTCCTGACTTTC. It yields the protein CATSDPIDNSGANVLTF.

This clonotype appeared a few times. This chain joins TRBV3-1 and TRBJ2-1, with 9 bases fitting TRBD2. The CDR3 totals 15 residues. Per the germline V gene, CDR1 is LGHDT and CDR2 is YNNKEL (reference sequence). V lost 2 bases and J lost 6; bases outside the gene matches: 5. DNA of the CDR3: TGTGCCAGCAGCCAACTTGGAGCGGGGGGCAATGAGCAGTTCTTC. As protein: CASSQLGAGGNEQFF.

This clonotype occurred a few times. This chain joins TRBV7-2 and TRBJ2-1, with D maybe TRBD1 (5 bases). V was clipped by 5 bases and J by 0 bases, with 8 bases between them. CDR1 and CDR2 from the germline V gene are SGHTA and FQGNSA. The CDR3 runs 14 residues. This CDR3 reads CASSLGASYNEQFF. CDR3 bases: TGTGCCAGCAGCCTTGGGGCCTCCTACAATGAGCAGTTCTTC.

V usage is TRBV18 and J usage is TRBJ2-7; D might be TRBD1 or TRBD2, each matching 7 bases. The V gene's germline CDR1 is KGHSH and CDR2 LQKENI. V lost 6 bases, J lost 7 bases, and 16 bases lay in between. The CDR3 runs 13 residues. CDR3 region: CASSRTGEGEQYF. The CDR3, as DNA: TGTGCCAGCTCCCGTACAGGGGAGGGTGAGCAGTACTTC.

At least ten counts were recorded for this clonotype. V usage is TRBV12-3 or TRBV12-4 and J usage is TRBJ2-5, with a weak D call TRBD2 (6 bases). Trimming left V 6 bases short and J 2 bases short, with 10 bases between. There are 13 residues in the CDR3. The CDR3 DNA sequence: TGTGCCAGCAGGACTAGATTTCAAGAGACCCAGTACTTC. It codes for CASRTRFQETQYF.

This clonotype was detected once. The chain joins TRBV16 to TRBJ1-5; TRBD1 is a possible D gene (5 bases). This CDR3 is built from 15 residues. V lost 1 base, J lost 6 bases, and 13 bases lay in between. Germline lookup yields CDR1 KGHSY and CDR2 FQNENV. The CDR3 DNA is TGTGCCAGCAGCCAATTTTCGGGGGAAAGTCAGCCCCAGCATTTT. The encoded protein is CASSQFSGESQPQHF.

This chain uses TRBV7-2 with TRBJ2-5; the D gene is possibly TRBD2 (6 bases). V lost 0 bases, J lost 1 base, and 12 bases lay in between. This CDR3 has 16 residues. Germline assignment: CDR1 SGHTA and CDR2 FQGNSA. The CDR3 DNA reads TGTGCCAGCAGCTTAGCACTCGGGGGTGGCCAAGAGACCCAGTACTTC. Amino acids: CASSLALGGGQETQYF. Based on the CDR3 plus reference TRBV7-2 and TRBJ2-5, the full variable domain is GAGVSQSPSNKVTEKGKDVELRCDPISGHTALYWYRQSLGQGLEFLIYFQGNSAPDKSGLPSDRFSAERTGGSVSTLTIQRTQQEDSAVYLCASSLALGGGQETQYFGPGTRLLVL.

This clonotype was found many times. This chain joins TRBV7-9 and TRBJ2-1; D may be TRBD1 (6 bases). CDR1 SEHNR and CDR2 FQNEAQ come from the germline V gene (reference sequence). The CDR3 is made up of 16 amino acids. V was pared by 5 bases and J by 0 bases, with 14 bases between. DNA for the CDR3: TGTGCCAGCAGCAACAAAAGGGGGAGCTCCTACAATGAGCAGTTCTTC. This gives the protein CASSNKRGSSYNEQFF.

This clonotype showed up just a few times. The genes are TRBV6-2 or TRBV6-3 and TRBJ2-7; 7 bases are shared with TRBD1. The CDR3 has 16 residues. The germline V gene encodes CDR1 MNHEY and CDR2 SVGEGT. The V and J ends lost 6 bases and 0 bases, in that order; junction bases with no gene match: 11. The CDR3 DNA reads as TGTGCCAGCAGACGTACAGGGGCGATGATCTCCTACGAGCAGTACTTC. Protein product: CASRRTGAMISYEQYF.

This clonotype was observed at least ten times. The rearrangement links TRBV7-3 to TRBJ2-6, with D perhaps TRBD1 (5 bases). Trimming took off 6 bases at V and 1 base at J, with 7 bases between the two ends. The V gene's germline CDR1 is SGHTA and CDR2 FQGTGA. The CDR3 spans 14 residues. The CDR3 sequence is CASRQGSGANVLTF. CDR3 nucleotides: TGTGCCAGCAGGCAGGGTTCTGGGGCCAACGTCCTGACTTTC.

The chain is built from TRBV29-1 and TRBJ2-7; D is ambiguous. V lost 4 bases to trimming and J lost 2 bases, with 9 bases between them. The CDR3 is 12 amino acids. Germline assignment: CDR1 SQVTM and CDR2 ANQGSEA. CDR3 loop: CSVGSDTYEQYF. DNA for the CDR3: TGCAGCGTTGGAAGCGATACCTACGAGCAGTACTTC.

The CDR3 sequence is CSVGHGGLGTQYF. Here the CDR3 DNA reads TGCAGCGTTGGACACGGGGGACTGGGGACCCAGTACTTC. The V and J genes are TRBV29-1 and TRBJ2-5; D perhaps matches TRBD2 (6 bases). The V gene's germline CDR1 is SQVTM and CDR2 ANQGSEA. V shed 4 bases and J shed 7 bases, with 16 bases lying between them. This CDR3 contains 13 residues.

This clonotype occurred a few times. CDR3 nucleotide sequence: TGCAGTGTACGGCCGGGAGAGACCCAGTACTTC. Translation gives CSVRPGETQYF. The chain joins TRBV20-1 to TRBJ2-5; D gene unclear. The V end was cut by 7 bases, the J end by 4 bases, with 10 bases between. Per germline, CDR1 DFQATT and CDR2 SNEGSKA (reference sequence). CDR3 length equals 11 residues.

The V call is TRBV20-1, the J call TRBJ2-1, with no clear D. CDR1 is DFQATT, CDR2 SNEGSKA, per germline (reference sequence). The CDR3 consists of 11 residues. V lost 3 bases and J 6 bases, leaving 6 bases between the germline ends. CDR3 amino acids: CSASQLNEQFF. The CDR3 region has the DNA TGCAGTGCTAGCCAACTCAATGAGCAGTTCTTC.

This clonotype was picked up many times. J is TRBJ2-5 and V is TRBV14; D uncertain. Germline loops: CDR1 SGHDN, CDR2 FVKESK. The CDR3 is 15 residues long. V was shortened by 2 bases and J by 1 base, with 11 bases between the two germline ends. CDR3 bases: TGTGCCAGCAGCCAAAGAAAGTTCCTCCAAGAGACCCAGTACTTC. Amino acid sequence: CASSQRKFLQETQYF.

The V call is TRBV5-5, the J call TRBJ2-6, with D maybe TRBD1 (6 bases). V was pared by 5 bases and J by 0 bases, with 12 bases between. The V gene's germline CDR1 is SGHKS and CDR2 YYEKEE (reference sequence). This CDR3 is built from 16 residues. The CDR3 loop is CASSGQMSSGANVLTF. CDR3 nucleotides: TGTGCCAGCAGTGGACAGATGAGCTCTGGGGCCAACGTCCTGACTTTC.

This rearrangement joins TRBV28 to TRBJ2-1; 9 nucleotides align to TRBD2. Trimming took 7 bases from V and 0 from J; bases not matched to a gene: 4. The CDR3 has 15 amino acids. Germline-derived CDR1 and CDR2 are MDHEN and SYDVKM. The CDR3 DNA sequence: TGTGCCAGCACTATAGCGGGGGCCTCCTACAATGAGCAGTTCTTC. This encodes CASTIAGASYNEQFF.

This clonotype was recorded a few times. The chain is built from TRBV28 and TRBJ1-1; D remains ambiguous. The germline CDR1 and CDR2 sequences are MDHEN and SYDVKM. V lost 8 bases and J 4 bases, leaving 11 bases between the germline ends. This CDR3 region has 12 residues. CDR3 in DNA: TGTGCCAGCGGGGTGGTCGGCACTGAAGCTTTCTTT. It translates to CASGVVGTEAFF.

The rearrangement links TRBV9 to TRBJ2-2; tentative D call: TRBD1 (6 bases). Germline lookup yields CDR1 SGDLS and CDR2 YYNGEE. The CDR3 is made up of 15 amino acids. Trimming took off 3 bases at V and 1 base at J, with 10 bases between the two ends. CDR3 protein: CASSAKGQNTGELFF. The CDR3 region has the DNA TGTGCCAGCAGCGCCAAGGGACAGAACACCGGGGAGCTGTTTTTT.

This chain connects TRBV9 to TRBJ2-1; TRBD2 matches at 7 bases. The CDR3 covers 16 residues. The V and J ends lost 3 bases and 0 bases, in that order; junction bases with no gene match: 6. Germline-derived CDR1 and CDR2 are SGDLS and YYNGEE. In DNA form, the CDR3 reads TGTGCCAGCAGCGCAAGAGCGGGGAACTCCTACAATGAGCAGTTCTTC. This gives the protein CASSARAGNSYNEQFF.

This clonotype was seen ten or more times. J is TRBJ2-5 and V is TRBV7-2, with TRBD2 identical over 7 bases. Germline assignment: CDR1 SGHTA and CDR2 FQGNSA. The CDR3 contains 13 residues. V dropped 4 bases and J dropped 4; count of bases not matched to a gene: 3. The CDR3 loop reads CASSSGGAETQYF. For the CDR3, the DNA is TGTGCCAGCAGCTCGGGAGGCGCAGAGACCCAGTACTTC.

This clonotype has only a few counts. As DNA, the CDR3 is TGCAGTGCTCCCGGACAGGGGTACAATCAGCCCCAGCATTTT. Protein product: CSAPGQGYNQPQHF. The rearrangement joins TRBV20-1 to TRBJ1-5, with 9 bases that match TRBD1. Losses at the gene ends were 5 bases for V and 3 bases for J; bases not matched to a gene: 5. Germline CDR1 reads DFQATT; CDR2 reads SNEGSKA (reference sequence). The CDR3 runs to 14 residues.

This clonotype was recorded at least ten times. A junction boundary mismatches the germline segment, possibly from a read error. The chain's CDR3 is CASSLGQPNQPQHF. The CDR3 DNA sequence: TGTGCCAGCAGCTTAGGGCAGCCCAATCAGCCCCAGCATTTT. The chain is built from TRBV5-1 and TRBJ1-5; D unresolved. CDR1 and CDR2 from the germline V gene are SGHRS and YFSETQ. There are 14 residues in the CDR3. Supplemented by reference TRBV5-1 and TRBJ1-5, the full variable domain reads KAGVTQTPRYLIKTRGQQVTLSCSPISGHRSVSWYQQTPGQGLQFLFEYFSETQRNKGNFPGRFSGRQFSNSRSEMNVSTLELGDSALYLCASSLGQPNQPQHFGDGTRLSIL.

This clonotype turned up a few times. J is TRBJ2-4 and V is TRBV5-6, with 7 nucleotides matching TRBD1. The CDR3 spans 14 residues. Germline V gene lookup returns CDR1 SGHDT and CDR2 YYEEEE. With 1 base clipped from V and 9 bases from J, the junction kept 7 bases outside the gene matches. The CDR3 reads CASSLSRAGGIQYF. Written as DNA, the CDR3 is TGTGCCAGCAGCTTGAGTCGGGCAGGGGGCATTCAGTACTTC.